The present entry profiles one TCR beta chain with its context. Generated by immunoSEQ multiplex PCR, the TCRdb table keeps only in-frame clones and is missing some. The data show over 60,000 clones, roughly 92% seen once. Marrow sampled after transplant originated from the posterior iliac crest or another site. The data were obtained in a study of graft-versus-host responses after intestinal transplantation. For the study at large: The study gave all recipients anti-thymocyte globulin induction, then tacrolimus and steroids for two to three years.

CDR1 KGHSH and CDR2 LQKENI come from the germline V gene. The CDR3 length is 13 residues. Trimming removed 3 bases at V and 6 bases at J, with 11 bases between. The sequence derives from a human patient who received an intestinal transplant, so some T cells may come from the graft donor. The source was bone marrow, collected approximately 740 days after intestinal transplantation. The chain couples TRBV18 to TRBJ1-1; perhaps TRBD1 as D (5 bases). Written as DNA, the CDR3 is TGTGCCAGCTCACCTGCCTCGGGGGCTGAAGCTTTCTTT. It encodes CASSPASGAEAFF.